This note documents a single T cell receptor beta chain sequence. Antigen: not known. These data belong to a study of identical twins. Through template switching, a universal primer site was introduced, and the cDNA contained unique molecular identifiers. TCRdb itself ran the 5' RACE reads through MiXCR, one entry per CDR3 protein. The data show some 320,000 distinct CDR3 sequences, 9% to 15% seen once. Broader study findings: Reduced insertions were recorded for abundant cord blood beta clonotypes, with no such pattern in memory repertoires.

Germline trimming cut 1 base from V and 4 bases from J; bases unmatched to any gene: 8. CDR3 length equals 16 residues. CDR1 and CDR2 (germline): SGHAT, FQNNGV. This same sample was also part of a study on yellow fever vaccine responses in identical twins.

The sequence was collected from a woman aged 18 to 35 in good health. Material: CD8+ T cells sorted from blood. The chain recombines TRBV11-2 with TRBJ1-2, with 8 bases aligning to TRBD1. The CDR3 coding sequence is TGTGCCAGCAGCTTAGGGCCGGACAGGGCCGTCTATGGCTACACCTTC. Residues: CASSLGPDRAVYGYTF.